These 32 T cell receptor beta chains originate from one sample sequenced in a study of shared clonotypes between healthy human individuals. Data came from immunoSEQ multiplex PCR; TCRdb stores just in-frame clones and leaves some out. The sample has 2 million to 2.5 million clones; 90% to 95% are singletons. Sequencing was performed on naive CD4+ T cells sorted from blood. Sample subset: CD45RA+ positively selected. These receptors were obtained from a man younger than 35 in good health.

The chain joins TRBV30 to TRBJ1-6; D is ambiguous. Per the germline V gene, CDR1 is GTSNPN and CDR2 is SVGIG (reference sequence). Trimming took 6 bases from V and 7 from J, leaving 16 bases between them. This CDR3 is 14 amino acids long. The CDR3 spells CACTNQVVNSPLHF. The CDR3 DNA is TGTGCCTGTACTAATCAGGTTGTAAATTCACCCCTCCACTTT.

The rearrangement uses TRBV5-4 and TRBJ1-5; tentative D call: TRBD1 (6 bases). This CDR3 is 14 amino acids long. Between the trimmed V and J ends, which lost 7 bases and 4 bases, there was a span of 15 bases. Germline CDR1 SGHNT, CDR2 YYREEE (reference sequence). The CDR3 DNA is TGTGCCAGCTCAATTCAGGGGTTAAATCAGCCCCAGCATTTT. Amino acid sequence: CASSIQGLNQPQHF.

The chain uses TRBV18 and TRBJ2-1; tentatively, D is TRBD2 (6 bases). The length of the CDR3 is 14 residues. Germline loops: CDR1 KGHSH, CDR2 LQKENI. The ends were cut back, 3 bases at V and 8 bases at J, with 14 bases in the middle. The CDR3 bases are TGTGCCAGCTCACCCAGACTAGATCTGGATGAGCAGTTCTTC. Translating it yields CASSPRLDLDEQFF. Full variable domain (rest looked up from reference TRBV18 and TRBJ2-1): NAGVMQNPRHLVRRRGQEARLRCSPMKGHSHVYWYRQLPEEGLKFMVYLQKENIIDESGMPKERFSAEFPKEGPSILRIQQVVRGDSAAYFCASSPRLDLDEQFFGPGTRLTVL.

This CDR3 reads CASKSGQTYEQYF. The CDR3 DNA reads TGTGCCAGCAAAAGTGGTCAGACCTACGAGCAGTACTTC. The chain is built from TRBV28 and TRBJ2-7, with D uncertain. CDR3 size: 13 residues. Germline V CDR1 and CDR2: MDHEN, SYDVKM. V was cut by 7 bases and J by 2 bases, with 12 bases left in between.

The V gene is TRBV5-4, the J gene TRBJ2-3; possible D gene TRBD1, 7 bases. Germline assignment: CDR1 SGHNT and CDR2 YYREEE (reference sequence). Trimming cost V 4 bases and J 5 bases, with 20 bases left between them. The CDR3 spans 16 residues. The CDR3 loop is CASSGGTATFRDTQYF. The CDR3 region has the DNA TGTGCCAGCAGCGGGGGGACAGCCACTTTTAGAGATACGCAGTATTTT.

The chain links TRBV6-5 to TRBJ1-3, with 9 bases that match TRBD1. CDR1 is MNHEY, CDR2 SVGAGI, per germline. The CDR3 consists of 14 residues. The ends lost 5 bases at V and 6 bases at J; junction bases unmatched: 5. The DNA of the CDR3 is TGTGCCAGCAGTCGGACAGGGGCAAAAAACACCATATATTTT. This gives the protein CASSRTGAKNTIYF.

As to this clone: Other nucleotide sequences in the sample specify the same CDR3. The rearrangement joins TRBV30 to TRBJ2-1, with D uncertain. The length of the CDR3 is 11 residues. Germline V lookup: CDR1 GTSNPN, CDR2 SVGIG (reference sequence). Trimming shortened V by 0 bases and J by 8 bases, and 5 bases separated the two germline ends. The CDR3 loop is CAWSVADEQFF. The CDR3 nucleotides are TGTGCCTGGAGTGTCGCGGATGAGCAGTTCTTC.

The V and J genes are TRBV4-3 and TRBJ2-3, with 14 bases aligning to TRBD2. V lost 4 bases and J lost 5; bases outside the gene matches: 2. In germline, CDR1 is LGHNA, CDR2 YSLEER. The CDR3 is 15 residues long. CDR3 nucleotides: TGCGCCAGCAGCCTCGGACTAGCGGGAGGAGATACGCAGTATTTT. Translating it yields CASSLGLAGGDTQYF.

V usage is TRBV5-4 and J usage is TRBJ2-5, with D possibly TRBD2 on 5 matching bases. This CDR3 has 15 amino acids. Deletions cut 0 bases from V and 3 bases from J, with 12 bases between. Germline V gene sequence: CDR1 SGHNT, CDR2 YYREEE (reference sequence). The CDR3: CASSLAVMREETQYF. CDR3 sequence (DNA): TGTGCCAGCAGCTTGGCCGTGATGAGGGAAGAGACCCAGTACTTC.

This chain connects TRBV18 to TRBJ1-6; 7 bases line up with TRBD1. V shed 8 bases and J 7 bases; nucleotides not matched to a gene: 14. This CDR3 comprises 16 residues. In germline, CDR1 is KGHSH, CDR2 LQKENI. DNA for the CDR3: TGTGCCAGCCAAGCTCCGGACAGGATGGGCAATTCACCCCTCCACTTT. Its translation: CASQAPDRMGNSPLHF.

Worth noting for this clone: Other DNA sequences from this sample encode an identical CDR3 as well. The V and J genes are TRBV6-6 and TRBJ2-6, with D unresolved. The CDR3 is 13 residues long. V was clipped by 6 bases and J by 1 base, with 4 bases between them. Germline V gene lookup returns CDR1 MNHNY and CDR2 SVGAGI (reference sequence). The CDR3 coding sequence is TGTGCCAGCAGATCTTCTGGGGCCAACGTCCTGACTTTC. This encodes CASRSSGANVLTF.

The genes are TRBV4-1 and TRBJ2-7; D gene uncertain. V was clipped by 0 bases and J by 4 bases, with 7 bases between them. In germline, CDR1 is MGHRA, CDR2 YSYEKL. This CDR3 is built from 13 residues. CDR3 nucleotide sequence: TGCGCCAGCAGCCAAGATCTGGGATACGAGCAGTACTTC. It is translated as CASSQDLGYEQYF.

This chain connects TRBV2 to TRBJ2-1; 14 nucleotides align to TRBD2. Trimming took 5 bases from V and 7 from J; bases not matched to a gene: 7. Looked up from germline, CDR1 is SNHLY and CDR2 is FYNNEI. The CDR3 length is 16 residues. This CDR3 reads CASSLGTSGSRNEQFF. The CDR3 DNA is TGTGCCAGCAGTCTCGGGACTAGCGGGAGCAGAAATGAGCAGTTCTTC.

The V gene is TRBV9, the J gene TRBJ2-2; D might be TRBD2 (6 bases). This CDR3 contains 17 residues. The V end lost 0 bases, the J end lost 1 base, and 13 bases lay between the germline ends. Germline CDR1 SGDLS, CDR2 YYNGEE. The CDR3 sequence is CASSVGSGALNTGELFF. The CDR3 region has the DNA TGTGCCAGCAGCGTAGGTAGCGGAGCTTTGAACACCGGGGAGCTGTTTTTT.

The chain employs TRBV5-4 and TRBJ2-5, with a tentative D call TRBD2 (5 bases). Germline V gene sequence: CDR1 SGHNT, CDR2 YYREEE (reference sequence). The CDR3 consists of 15 residues. V was trimmed by 6 bases and J by 5 bases, leaving 20 bases between them. CDR3 protein: CASKTRDAGTETQYF. CDR3 coding DNA: TGTGCCAGCAAAACGAGGGATGCGGGTACGGAGACCCAGTACTTC.

Concerning this clone itself: Other DNA sequences within the sample encode an identical CDR3. V is TRBV28 and J is TRBJ2-7; D is uncertain. Germline V CDR1 and CDR2: MDHEN, SYDVKM. Trimming removed 3 bases from V and 7 bases from J, with 4 bases in between. The CDR3 loop spans 10 amino acids. CDR3 residues: CASSFREQYF. The CDR3 bases are TGTGCCAGCAGTTTCAGGGAGCAGTACTTC.

V and J are TRBV30 and TRBJ1-6, with TRBD1 matching 7 bases. This CDR3 has 12 residues. V was clipped by 6 bases and J by 9 bases; unmatched bases: 5. Germline V gene lookup returns CDR1 GTSNPN and CDR2 SVGIG (reference sequence). The DNA for the CDR3 is TGTGCCTGTAACAGGGGCGGTTCACCCCTCCACTTT. Residues: CACNRGGSPLHF.

This clone was detected once. This chain uses TRBV15 with TRBJ2-6, with 7 bases that match TRBD2. The germline CDR1 and CDR2 sequences are LNHNV and YYDKDF (reference sequence). The ends lost 5 bases at V and 1 base at J; junction bases unmatched: 5. CDR3 length: 16 residues. In DNA, the CDR3 is TGTGCCACCAGCTCCAGGGAGGGGTCTGGGGCCAACGTCCTGACTTTC. It codes for CATSSREGSGANVLTF. The full variable domain, with the rest looked up from reference TRBV15 and TRBJ2-6, is DAMVIQNPRYQVTQFGKPVTLSCSQTLNHNVMYWYQQKSSQAPKLLFHYYDKDFNNEADTPDNFQSRRPNTSFCFLDIRSPGLGDTAMYLCATSSREGSGANVLTFGAGSRLTVL.

The J gene is TRBJ1-6, the V gene TRBV5-4, with D tentatively TRBD1 (6 bases). Per the germline V gene, CDR1 is SGHNT and CDR2 is YYREEE (reference sequence). The CDR3 totals 14 residues. Trimming pared 4 bases from V and 10 bases from J, leaving 15 bases between. The CDR3 region has the DNA TGTGCCAGCAGCATTCGGACAGATGGGTCACCCCTCCACTTT. Its protein product is CASSIRTDGSPLHF. Looking up the rest from reference TRBV5-4 and TRBJ1-6 gives the full variable domain: ETGVTQSPTHLIKTRGQQVTLRCSSQSGHNTVSWYQQALGQGPQFIFQYYREEENGRGNFPPRFSGLQFPNYSSELNVNALELDDSALYLCASSIRTDGSPLHFGNGTRLTVT.

The rearrangement links TRBV5-4 to TRBJ2-1; D call uncertain. This CDR3 comprises 12 residues. The germline V and J ends were trimmed by 0 bases and 6 bases, with 4 bases remaining between them. CDR1 and CDR2 (germline): SGHNT, YYREEE (reference sequence). The CDR3 is CASSLDPNEQFF. The CDR3 DNA reads as TGTGCCAGCAGCTTGGACCCCAATGAGCAGTTCTTC.

This chain uses TRBV5-4 with TRBJ2-3, with D maybe TRBD1 (8 bases). CDR1 is SGHNT and CDR2 is YYREEE in the germline V gene (reference sequence). The CDR3 totals 15 residues. Trimming removed 6 bases from V and 1 base from J, with 15 bases in between. The DNA of the CDR3 is TGTGCCAGCAACAGGGGGGGTGGCGGCACAGATACGCAGTATTTT. It yields the protein CASNRGGGGTDTQYF.

This chain joins TRBV19 and TRBJ1-2; D possibly corresponds to TRBD1 (6 bases). The CDR3 is 14 amino acids. Germline V gives CDR1 LNHDA, CDR2 SQIVND (reference sequence). The V end was cut by 7 bases, the J end by 4 bases, with 16 bases between. CDR3 loop: CASNMDRSTYGYTF. The CDR3 DNA reads as TGTGCCAGTAATATGGACAGATCTACCTATGGCTACACCTTC. Based on the CDR3 plus reference TRBV19 and TRBJ1-2, the full variable domain is DGGITQSPKYLFRKEGQNVTLSCEQNLNHDAMYWYRQDPGQGLRLIYYSQIVNDFQKGDIAEGYSVSREKKESFPLTVTSAQKNPTAFYLCASNMDRSTYGYTFGSGTRLTVV.

The gene calls are TRBV7-2 and TRBJ2-7, with TRBD2 as a possible D gene (7 bases). CDR1 is SGHTA, CDR2 FQGNSA, per germline. The CDR3 length is 17 residues. With 4 bases removed from V and 0 bases from J, the gap between germline ends came to 19 bases. The CDR3 reads CASSSARSGDNSYEQYF. Written as DNA, the CDR3 is TGTGCCAGCAGCTCCGCCAGGAGCGGGGACAACTCCTACGAGCAGTACTTC.

This clone has just one count. The chain is built from TRBV5-1 and TRBJ2-7; no firm D call. V was pared by 1 base and J by 1 base, with 6 bases between. CDR3 size: 13 residues. Germline V lookup: CDR1 SGHRS, CDR2 YFSETQ. The CDR3 protein is CASSLFTSYEQYF. CDR3 sequence (DNA): TGCGCCAGCAGCTTGTTTACTTCCTACGAGCAGTACTTC.

The gene calls are TRBV11-2 and TRBJ2-3, with a tentative D call TRBD2 (5 bases). Germline CDR1 reads SGHAT; CDR2 reads FQNNGV. The CDR3 contains 15 residues. Trimming shortened V by 5 bases and J by 0 bases, and 12 bases separated the two germline ends. CDR3 residues: CASSPDGVSTDTQYF. In DNA, the CDR3 is TGTGCCAGCAGCCCCGACGGGGTGAGCACAGATACGCAGTATTTT.

The rearrangement links TRBV7-8 to TRBJ2-5; 9 bases are a match to TRBD2. Germline-derived CDR1 and CDR2 are SGHVS and FQNEAQ. The CDR3 consists of 15 residues. Trimming took 5 bases from V and 1 from J; bases not matched to a gene: 5. CDR3: CASSHSGGFQETQYF. The CDR3 bases are TGTGCCAGCAGCCATAGCGGGGGCTTCCAAGAGACCCAGTACTTC.

The chain uses TRBV5-1 and TRBJ2-7, with 9 bases aligning to TRBD1. Germline CDR1 and CDR2: SGHRS and YFSETQ. The CDR3 consists of 15 residues. Unmatched junction bases numbered 9, after V lost 4 bases and J lost 4 bases. The CDR3: CASSLIPGQGYEQYF. The CDR3 DNA sequence: TGCGCCAGCAGCCTGATACCGGGACAGGGATACGAGCAGTACTTC.

The chain couples TRBV7-9 to TRBJ1-4; no firm D call. V shed 0 bases and J shed 14 bases, with 13 bases lying between them. The CDR3 consists of 13 residues. Germline loops: CDR1 SEHNR, CDR2 FQNEAQ (reference sequence). The CDR3 DNA reads TGTGCCAGCAGCTTAGCGGGGTCCGGGATCCTGTTTTTT. As protein: CASSLAGSGILFF.

V and J are TRBV6-4 and TRBJ2-1; the D is unclear. Germline V gene lookup returns CDR1 MRHNA and CDR2 SNTAGT. V shed 0 bases and J shed 11 bases, with 8 bases lying between them. The CDR3 covers 12 residues. For the CDR3, the DNA is TGTGCCAGCAGTGACTCAGCGAGGAAGCAGTTCTTC. Its protein is CASSDSARKQFF.

J is TRBJ2-3 and V is TRBV10-3; possible D gene TRBD1, 6 bases. In germline, CDR1 is ENHRY, CDR2 SYGVKD. The CDR3 covers 13 residues. Trimming removed 6 bases from V and 4 bases from J, with 11 bases in between. CDR3 loop: CAIRLTGPDTQYF. For the CDR3, the DNA is TGTGCCATCAGGCTAACAGGGCCAGATACGCAGTATTTT.

V is TRBV10-1 and J is TRBJ2-3, with unresolved D. The germline gives CDR1 WNHNN, CDR2 SYGVQD (reference sequence). CDR3 length: 14 residues. Deletions cut 4 bases from V and 2 bases from J, with 10 bases between. DNA of the CDR3: TGCGCCAGCAGTGTCGGCATTCTCACAGATACGCAGTATTTT. Its translation is CASSVGILTDTQYF.

The chain uses TRBV6-7 and TRBJ2-3; 14 bases align to TRBD2. TRBV6-7 counts as an open reading frame of uncertain function. V lost 6 bases to trimming and J lost 2 bases; unmatched junction nucleotides: 1. This CDR3 is built from 15 residues. CDR3 sequence: CASRTSGGDTDTQYF. In DNA, the CDR3 is TGTGCCAGCAGGACTAGCGGGGGGGACACAGATACGCAGTATTTT.